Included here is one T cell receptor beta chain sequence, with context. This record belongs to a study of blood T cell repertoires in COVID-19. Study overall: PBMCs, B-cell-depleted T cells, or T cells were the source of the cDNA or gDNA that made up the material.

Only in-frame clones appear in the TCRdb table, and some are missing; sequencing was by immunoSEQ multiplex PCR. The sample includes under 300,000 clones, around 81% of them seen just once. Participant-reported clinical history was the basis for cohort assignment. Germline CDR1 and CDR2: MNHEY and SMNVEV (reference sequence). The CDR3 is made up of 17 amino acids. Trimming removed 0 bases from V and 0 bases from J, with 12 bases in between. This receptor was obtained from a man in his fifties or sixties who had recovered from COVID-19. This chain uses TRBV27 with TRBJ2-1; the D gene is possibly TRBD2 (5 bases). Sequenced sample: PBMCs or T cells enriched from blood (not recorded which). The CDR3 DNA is TGTGCCAGCAGTTTATCAATGCGGGTCTACTCCTACAATGAGCAGTTCTTC. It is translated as CASSLSMRVYSYNEQFF.